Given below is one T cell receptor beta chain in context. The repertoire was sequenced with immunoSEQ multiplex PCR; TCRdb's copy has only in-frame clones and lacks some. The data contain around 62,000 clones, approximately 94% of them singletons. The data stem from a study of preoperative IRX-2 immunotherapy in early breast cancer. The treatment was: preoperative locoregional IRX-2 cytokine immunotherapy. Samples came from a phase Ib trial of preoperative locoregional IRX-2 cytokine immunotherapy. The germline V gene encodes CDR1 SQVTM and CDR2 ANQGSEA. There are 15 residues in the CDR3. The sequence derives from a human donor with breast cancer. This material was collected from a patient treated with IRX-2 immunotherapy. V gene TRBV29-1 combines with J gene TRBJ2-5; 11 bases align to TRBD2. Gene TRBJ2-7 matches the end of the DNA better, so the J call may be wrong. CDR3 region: CSAEGVAGGGYEQYF. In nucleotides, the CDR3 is TGCAGCGCCGAGGGGGTAGCGGGAGGGGGGTACGAGCAGTACTTC.